A selection of T cell receptor beta chains follows, all from one sample in a study of cytomegalovirus exposure and HLA in healthy donors. Profiling relied on immunoSEQ multiplex PCR, and the TCRdb table lists in-frame clones only, not all of them. The sample consists of about 200,000 clones, about 80% of them appearing once. The sequenced sample consisted of PBMCs. These receptor sequences come from a woman between 25 and 40 years old in good health and CMV-seropositive. CDR3s include the opening cysteine and the closing phenylalanine or tryptophan. Fields, in order: J gene, clone size, D gene, V gene, CDR3 DNA, CDR3 protein. The D gene is left open where the match is weak. Size values are once, few and many counts, or a class for expanded clones, and some rows have none.

J: TRBJ1-1; size: few; D: .; V: TRBV6-5; DNA: TGTGCCAGCAGTTCCTCTCCGGACTGGGCTTTCTTT; CDR3: CASSSSPDWAFF
J: TRBJ2-2; size: .; D: TRBD1; V: TRBV9; DNA: TGTGCCAGCAGCGTAGGACAGGGCCTAATAAGAGCCGGGGAGCTGTTTTTT; CDR3: CASSVGQGLIRAGELFF
J: TRBJ1-6; size: .; D: .; V: TRBV25-1; DNA: TGTGCCAGCGGGCAGGGGAATTCACCCCTCCACTTT; CDR3: CASGQGNSPLHF
J: TRBJ2-2; size: once; D: TRBD1; V: TRBV5-1; DNA: TGCGCCAGCAGCTTGGTGGGGACAGGTTCCAGCGGGGAGCTGTTTTTT; CDR3: CASSLVGTGSSGELFF
J: TRBJ1-5; size: .; D: TRBD1; V: TRBV23-1; DNA: TGCGCCAGCAGTCAATCTTGTTTCAGGGGGGATAGCAATCAGCCCCAGCATTTT; CDR3: CASSQSCFRGDSNQPQHF
J: TRBJ2-2; size: few; D: TRBD1; V: TRBV11-2; DNA: TGTGCCAGCAGCTTAGATCTCGAGGACAGGGGGAACACCGGGGAGCTGTTTTTT; CDR3: CASSLDLEDRGNTGELFF
J: TRBJ2-5; size: .; D: TRBD2; V: TRBV4-2; DNA: TGTGCCAGCAGCCCTAGCGGGGGGGCGGGAGAGACCCAGTACTTC; CDR3: CASSPSGGAGETQYF
J: TRBJ2-7; size: .; D: .; V: TRBV5-6; DNA: TGTGCCAGCAGCCCCGGGACCTACGAGCAGTACTTC; CDR3: CASSPGTYEQYF
J: TRBJ2-7; size: .; D: .; V: TRBV10-1; DNA: TGCGCCAGCAGTGAGTATCAGGGTCTCTCCTACGAGCAGTACTTC; CDR3: CASSEYQGLSYEQYF
J: TRBJ2-1; size: .; D: .; V: TRBV9; DNA: TGTGCCAGCAGCCCAACCTCGACTAGGGCCCCCCACAATGAGCAGTTCTTC; CDR3: CASSPTSTRAPHNEQFF
J: TRBJ2-7; size: .; D: TRBD2; V: TRBV2; DNA: TGTGCCAGCAGTGTTACTAGCGGGGACTCCTACGAGCAGTACTTC; CDR3: CASSVTSGDSYEQYF
J: TRBJ2-3; size: .; D: TRBD2; V: TRBV11-2; DNA: TGTGCCAGCAGCTTCGGGACTAGCGGGGTGGGAGATACGCAGTATTTT; CDR3: CASSFGTSGVGDTQYF
J: TRBJ2-7; size: .; D: TRBD1; V: TRBV10-3; DNA: TGTGCCATCAGTGGGGGACAGGGGTCCTACGAGCAGTACTTC; CDR3: CAISGGQGSYEQYF
J: TRBJ1-1; size: .; D: .; V: TRBV6-5; DNA: TGTGCCAGCAAGCGGGACACTCATACTGAAGCTTTCTTT; CDR3: CASKRDTHTEAFF
J: TRBJ2-1; size: .; D: .; V: TRBV6-6; DNA: TGTGCCAGCAGTTATATTGGATGGCAGGGGATCAATGAGCAGTTCTTC; CDR3: CASSYIGWQGINEQFF
J: TRBJ2-2; size: .; D: .; V: TRBV6-4; DNA: TGTGCCAGCAGTGTGGAGACAGGGAACACCGGGGAGCTGTTTTTT; CDR3: CASSVETGNTGELFF
J: TRBJ1-6; size: few; D: .; V: TRBV21-1; DNA: TGTGCCAGCAGCCGCCCTCGAACGCCTCCTCCGCAGGATTACTCACCCCTCCACTTT; CDR3: CASSRPRTPPPQDYSPLHF
J: TRBJ2-1; size: .; D: TRBD1; V: TRBV5-1; DNA: TGCGCCAGCAGCTTGGGGGCAGGGGGCGAGCAGTTCTTC; CDR3: CASSLGAGGEQFF
J: TRBJ1-1; size: .; D: TRBD1; V: TRBV6-5; DNA: TGTGCCAGCAGTTACGAGGACAGGGCCGACACTGAAGCTTTCTTT; CDR3: CASSYEDRADTEAFF
J: TRBJ2-1; size: .; D: .; V: TRBV18; DNA: TGTGCCAGCTCACCGTCAGGGAATGAGCAGTTCTTC; CDR3: CASSPSGNEQFF
J: TRBJ2-4; size: .; D: .; V: TRBV15; DNA: TGTGCCACCAATACCCAAGGGGGGGGGCTAGCCAAAAACATTCAGTACTTC; CDR3: CATNTQGGGLAKNIQYF
J: TRBJ2-2; size: .; D: TRBD2; V: TRBV5-4; DNA: TGTGCCAGCAGCCTTCCGGGACTAGCGGGAGGTTGGACCGGGGAGCTGTTTTTT; CDR3: CASSLPGLAGGWTGELFF
J: TRBJ2-7; size: .; D: .; V: TRBV13; DNA: TGTGCCAGCAGCTTAAGGTGGGAGGCACGCGAGCAGTACTTC; CDR3: CASSLRWEAREQYF
J: TRBJ1-2; size: .; D: TRBD1; V: TRBV5-1; DNA: TGCGCCAGCAGCTTAACCGGGACAGCCGCGGGAGGCTACACCTTC; CDR3: CASSLTGTAAGGYTF
J: TRBJ2-5; size: .; D: TRBD2; V: TRBV7-2; DNA: TGTGCCAGCAGCCTCCGGGAGGCGGGGGAGACCCAGTACTTC; CDR3: CASSLREAGETQYF
J: TRBJ1-5; size: once; D: TRBD1; V: TRBV4-2; DNA: TGTGCCAGCAGCCCGACAGGGGGCACTCAGCCCCAGCATTTT; CDR3: CASSPTGGTQPQHF
J: TRBJ2-3; size: .; D: TRBD2; V: TRBV6-1; DNA: TGTGCCAGCAGCGAGGGCGGGGGGGCCACAGATACGCAGTATTTT; CDR3: CASSEGGGATDTQYF
J: TRBJ2-7; size: .; D: TRBD2; V: TRBV5-4; DNA: TGTGCCACCTCCGCCGGGACTAGCCCCTACGAGCAGTACTTC; CDR3: CATSAGTSPYEQYF
J: TRBJ2-3; size: .; D: TRBD2; V: TRBV2; DNA: TGTGCCAGCACCTGGACTAGCGGGAGCACAGATACGCAGTATTTT; CDR3: CASTWTSGSTDTQYF
J: TRBJ1-6; size: .; D: .; V: TRBV19; DNA: TGTGCCAGTACTGGACTCTCCACCGGGTATAATTCACCCCTCCACTTT; CDR3: CASTGLSTGYNSPLHF
J: TRBJ1-5; size: .; D: .; V: TRBV27; DNA: TGTGCCAGCAGTTCTTCCGGGACATATCAGCCCCAGCATTTT; CDR3: CASSSSGTYQPQHF
J: TRBJ2-7; size: .; D: .; V: TRBV9; DNA: TGTGCCAGCAGCGTCGGACTGGCGGGGTACGAGCAGTACTTC; CDR3: CASSVGLAGYEQYF
J: TRBJ2-7; size: once; D: TRBD2; V: TRBV7-9; DNA: TGTGCCAGCAGCTACGGGACTAGCGGGAATGTCTGGGGCGTCGAGCAGTACTTC; CDR3: CASSYGTSGNVWGVEQYF
J: TRBJ2-7; size: once; D: .; V: TRBV7-2; DNA: TGTGCCAGCAGCTTAGCGTCCCTAGCCTACTACGAGCAGTACTTC; CDR3: CASSLASLAYYEQYF
J: TRBJ1-1; size: .; D: TRBD1; V: TRBV15; DNA: TGTGCCACCAGCAGAGATAGGAGCGGAGGGGGCTTGAACACTGAAGCTTTCTTT; CDR3: CATSRDRSGGGLNTEAFF
J: TRBJ2-3; size: .; D: TRBD1; V: TRBV5-6; DNA: TGTGCCAGCAGCCCCTTGACAGGGGGTTCCACAGATACGCAGTATTTT; CDR3: CASSPLTGGSTDTQYF
J: TRBJ1-5; size: few; D: .; V: TRBV7-2; DNA: TGTGCCAGCAGCTTACAGGGATGGAATCAGCCCCAGCATTTT; CDR3: CASSLQGWNQPQHF
J: TRBJ1-6; size: .; D: TRBD1; V: TRBV4-3; DNA: TGCGCCAGCAGCCCATCCGGGACAGGGGCACCCCTCCACTTT; CDR3: CASSPSGTGAPLHF
J: TRBJ2-7; size: .; D: TRBD1; V: TRBV28; DNA: TGTGCCAGCAGTTCTTCCGGGACAGGGACCCCCTACGAGCAGTACTTC; CDR3: CASSSSGTGTPYEQYF
J: TRBJ2-7; size: .; D: .; V: TRBV2; DNA: TGTGCCAGCAGCGGTATATCAGGATCGGCCTACGAGCAGTACTTC; CDR3: CASSGISGSAYEQYF
J: TRBJ1-2; size: .; D: TRBD1; V: TRBV9; DNA: TGTGCCAGCAGCGCGATCACAGGGGGCGGCTATGGCTACACCTTC; CDR3: CASSAITGGGYGYTF
J: TRBJ1-2; size: .; D: TRBD1; V: TRBV18; DNA: TGTGCCAGCTCGCCTGGGACAGAAAGGTATGGCTACACCTTC; CDR3: CASSPGTERYGYTF